This T cell receptor (beta chain) was profiled in a study of neurological immune-mediated disorders. It was from 2 million PBMCs stored at -80 C that the unsorted libraries were obtained. The cDNA was generated through 5'RACE incorporating 10-nucleotide random UMIs. Over 160 million TCR-beta sequences from 15-18 subjects were obtained in each sequencing run. TCRdb re-derived calls from the 5' RACE reads in MiXCR, one entry per CDR3 protein. This table has about 62,000 distinct CDR3 sequences, 3% to 4% appearing once. This clonotype showed up many times. No antigen is known for it. General study results and limits: No sharing of CDR3 amino acid sequences was observed among expanded clones across subjects, suggesting private repertoires in all groups.

The CDR3 contains 13 residues. Germline values: CDR1 SNHLY, CDR2 FYNNEI. V dropped 4 bases and J dropped 2 bases, with 7 bases sitting between them. The sample was PBMCs. The TCR comes from a woman between 45 and 65 years old with multiple sclerosis. The chain combines TRBV2 with TRBJ2-3; D unresolved. CDR3 sequence (DNA): TGTGCCAGCAGTGTAGGGTACACAGATACGCAGTATTTT. This codes for CASSVGYTDTQYF. Complete variable domain (other parts from reference TRBV2 and TRBJ2-3): EPEVTQTPSHQVTQMGQEVILRCVPISNHLYFYWYRQILGQKVEFLVSFYNNEISEKSEIFDDQFSVERPDGSNFTLKIRSTKLEDSAMYFCASSVGYTDTQYFGPGTRLTVL.